This TCR beta chain was observed in a study of control samples from healthy donors and cancer patients. Method: immunoSEQ multiplex PCR; TCRdb's copy keeps in-frame clones and lacks some. The sample consists of about 150,000 clones, roughly 93% of them appearing once. The sequenced sample consisted of blood. This clonotype was sampled from a young man in good health.

The CDR3 DNA sequence: TGCGCCAGCAGCCAGTGGACTAGCGGGATATCTACTTTCCACGAGCAGTACTTC. Residues: CASSQWTSGISTFHEQYF. The V and J genes are TRBV4-1 and TRBJ2-7; the match to TRBD2 covers 12 bases. This CDR3 contains 18 residues. The germline V gene has CDR1 MGHRA and CDR2 YSYEKL. The V gene end was trimmed by 3 bases and the J gene end by 5 bases; junction bases not matched to a gene: 14.